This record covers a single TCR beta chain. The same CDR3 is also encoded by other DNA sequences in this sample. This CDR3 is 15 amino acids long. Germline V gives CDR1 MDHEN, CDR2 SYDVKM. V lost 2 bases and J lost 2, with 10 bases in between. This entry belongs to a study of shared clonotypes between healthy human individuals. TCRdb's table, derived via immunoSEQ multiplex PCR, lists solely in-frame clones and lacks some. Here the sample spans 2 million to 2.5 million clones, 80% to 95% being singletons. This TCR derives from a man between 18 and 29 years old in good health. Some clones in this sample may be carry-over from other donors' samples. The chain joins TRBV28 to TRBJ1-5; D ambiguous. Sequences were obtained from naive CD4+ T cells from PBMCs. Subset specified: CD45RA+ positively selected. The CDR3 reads CASSLEASGNQPQHF. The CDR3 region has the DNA TGTGCCAGCAGTTTAGAGGCCAGTGGCAATCAGCCCCAGCATTTT.